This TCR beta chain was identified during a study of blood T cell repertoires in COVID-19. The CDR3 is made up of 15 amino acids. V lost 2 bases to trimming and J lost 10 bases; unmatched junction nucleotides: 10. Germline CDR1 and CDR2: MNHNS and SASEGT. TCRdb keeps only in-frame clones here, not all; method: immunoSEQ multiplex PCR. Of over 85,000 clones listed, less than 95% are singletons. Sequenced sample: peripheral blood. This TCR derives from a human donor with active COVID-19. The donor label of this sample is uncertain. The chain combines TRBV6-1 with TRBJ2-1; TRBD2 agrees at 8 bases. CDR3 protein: CASSEIAGSAGEQFF. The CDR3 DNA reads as TGTGCCAGCAGTGAAATAGCGGGGAGTGCTGGGGAGCAGTTCTTC.